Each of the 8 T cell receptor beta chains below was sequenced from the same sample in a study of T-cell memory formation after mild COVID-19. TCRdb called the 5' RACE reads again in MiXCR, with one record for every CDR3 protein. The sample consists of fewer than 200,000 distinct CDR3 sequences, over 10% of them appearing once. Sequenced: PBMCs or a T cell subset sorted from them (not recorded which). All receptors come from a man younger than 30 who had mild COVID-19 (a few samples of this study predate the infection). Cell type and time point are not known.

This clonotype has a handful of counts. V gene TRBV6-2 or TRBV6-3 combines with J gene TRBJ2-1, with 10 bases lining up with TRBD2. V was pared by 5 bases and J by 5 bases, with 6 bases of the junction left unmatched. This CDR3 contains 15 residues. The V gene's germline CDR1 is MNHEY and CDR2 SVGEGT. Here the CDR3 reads CASSRPSGGNNEQFF. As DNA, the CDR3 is TGTGCCAGCAGTAGGCCTAGCGGGGGAAACAATGAGCAGTTCTTC.

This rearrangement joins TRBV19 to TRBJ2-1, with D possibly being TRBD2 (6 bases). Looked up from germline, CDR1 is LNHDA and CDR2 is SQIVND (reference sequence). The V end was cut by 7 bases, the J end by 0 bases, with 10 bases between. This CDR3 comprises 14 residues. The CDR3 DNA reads TGTGCCAGTACCCCGACTAGCTCCTACAATGAGCAGTTCTTC. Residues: CASTPTSSYNEQFF.

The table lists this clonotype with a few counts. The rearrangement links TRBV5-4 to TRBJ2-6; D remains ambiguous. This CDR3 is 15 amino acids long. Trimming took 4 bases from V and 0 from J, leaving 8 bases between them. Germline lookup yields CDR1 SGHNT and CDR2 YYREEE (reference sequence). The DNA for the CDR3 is TGTGCCAGCAGCCCCGACCTCTCTGGGGCCAACGTCCTGACTTTC. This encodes CASSPDLSGANVLTF.

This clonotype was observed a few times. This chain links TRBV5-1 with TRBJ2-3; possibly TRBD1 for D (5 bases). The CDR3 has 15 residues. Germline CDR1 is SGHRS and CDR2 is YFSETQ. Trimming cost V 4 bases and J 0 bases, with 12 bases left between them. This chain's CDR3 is CASSPVGHSTDTQYF. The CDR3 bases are TGCGCCAGCAGCCCGGTCGGACATAGCACAGATACGCAGTATTTT. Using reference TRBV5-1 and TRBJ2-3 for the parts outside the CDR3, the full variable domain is KAGVTQTPRYLIKTRGQQVTLSCSPISGHRSVSWYQQTPGQGLQFLFEYFSETQRNKGNFPGRFSGRQFSNSRSEMNVSTLELGDSALYLCASSPVGHSTDTQYFGPGTRLTVL.

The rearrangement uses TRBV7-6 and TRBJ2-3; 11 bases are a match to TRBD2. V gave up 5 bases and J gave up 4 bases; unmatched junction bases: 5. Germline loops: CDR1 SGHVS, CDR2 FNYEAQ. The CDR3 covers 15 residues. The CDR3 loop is CASSHSGGAPDTQYF. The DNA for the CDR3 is TGTGCCAGCAGCCATAGCGGGGGGGCCCCAGATACGCAGTATTTT.

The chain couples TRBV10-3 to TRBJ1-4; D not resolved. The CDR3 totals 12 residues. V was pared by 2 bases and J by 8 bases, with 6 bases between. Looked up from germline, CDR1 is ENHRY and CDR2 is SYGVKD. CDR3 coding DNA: TGTGCCATCAGTGAGACGCGAGAAAAACTGTTTTTT. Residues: CAISETREKLFF.

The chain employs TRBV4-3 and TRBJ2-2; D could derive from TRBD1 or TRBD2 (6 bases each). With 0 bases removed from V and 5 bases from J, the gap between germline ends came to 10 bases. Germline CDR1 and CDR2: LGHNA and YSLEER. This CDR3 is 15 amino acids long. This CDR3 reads CASSQEGGRTGELFF. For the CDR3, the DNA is TGCGCCAGCAGCCAAGAAGGGGGGCGGACCGGGGAGCTGTTTTTT.

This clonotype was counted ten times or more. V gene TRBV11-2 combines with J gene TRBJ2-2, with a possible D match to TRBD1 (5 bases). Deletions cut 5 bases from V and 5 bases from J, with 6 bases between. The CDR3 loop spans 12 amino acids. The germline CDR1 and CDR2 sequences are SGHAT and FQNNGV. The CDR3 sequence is CASSRQTGELFF. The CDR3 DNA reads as TGTGCCAGCAGCCGACAGACCGGGGAGCTGTTTTTT.